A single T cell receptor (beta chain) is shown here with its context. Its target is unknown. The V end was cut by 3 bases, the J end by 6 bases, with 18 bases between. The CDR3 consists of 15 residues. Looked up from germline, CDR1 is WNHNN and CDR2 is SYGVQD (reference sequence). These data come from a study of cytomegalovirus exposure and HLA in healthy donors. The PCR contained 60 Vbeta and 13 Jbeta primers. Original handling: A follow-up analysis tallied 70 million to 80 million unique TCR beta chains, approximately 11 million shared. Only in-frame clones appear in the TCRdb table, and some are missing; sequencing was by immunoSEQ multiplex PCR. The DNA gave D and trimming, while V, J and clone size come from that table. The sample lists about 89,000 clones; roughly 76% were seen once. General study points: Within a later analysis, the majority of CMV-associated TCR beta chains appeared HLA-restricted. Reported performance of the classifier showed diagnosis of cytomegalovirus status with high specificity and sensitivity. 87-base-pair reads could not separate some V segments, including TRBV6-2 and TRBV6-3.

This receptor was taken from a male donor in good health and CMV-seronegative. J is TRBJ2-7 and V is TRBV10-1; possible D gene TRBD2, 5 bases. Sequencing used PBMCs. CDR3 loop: CASSESRRGPTEQYF. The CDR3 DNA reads TGCGCCAGCAGTGAATCCCGCCGGGGTCCTACCGAGCAGTACTTC.